This T cell receptor beta chain was profiled in a study of blood T cell repertoires in COVID-19. The overall study: Sites across the United States, Italy and Spain contributed samples from acute and convalescent COVID-19. PBMCs, B-cell-depleted T cells, or T cells provided the cDNA or gDNA that made up the material.

The CDR3 covers 15 residues. The ends were cut back, 0 bases at V and 5 bases at J, with 13 bases in the middle. Germline V gene lookup returns CDR1 LGHDT and CDR2 YNNKEL (reference sequence). Original methodology: Cell counts per sample came from amplifying reference gene primers. Assay used: immunoSEQ multiplex PCR; TCRdb lists only in-frame clones, some missing. That table gives V, J and clone size, and the DNA gave D and trimming. The table records approximately 200,000 clones, 87% of them present only once. V and J are TRBV3-1 (or the pseudogene TRBV3-2) and TRBJ1-2; a possible D gene is TRBD1 (6 bases). The TCR was taken from a man aged 55 to 70 who had recovered from COVID-19. Sequenced sample: peripheral blood. Here the CDR3 DNA reads TGTGCCAGCAGCCAAGATCGCAGGGGCGCGTATGGCTACACCTTC. Translated, it gives CASSQDRRGAYGYTF.